This TCR beta chain appears in the sequencing data of a study of molecular identifiers for immune sequencing clone quantification. Each CDR3 protein gets one entry after TCRdb re-called the PCR reads with MiXCR. This sample has approximately 20,000 distinct CDR3 sequences, with about 20% found just once. This clonotype occurred many times. With 2 bases clipped from V and 3 bases from J, the junction kept 9 bases outside the gene matches. CDR1 and CDR2 from the germline V gene are LGHNA and YNFKEQ. CDR3 length equals 16 residues. This chain connects TRBV4-2 to TRBJ2-7, with 8 bases that match TRBD2. The source material was naive CD8+ T cells from blood, with Jurkat cell RNA spiked in. Sample subset: FACS-sorted CD8+CD4-CCR7+CD45RA+ naive T cells. This sequence originates from a human donor in good health. Some libraries in this study had Jurkat cell RNA spiked in. Here the CDR3 reads CASSQSNSGAFYEQYF. In nucleotides, the CDR3 is TGTGCCAGCAGCCAATCCAATAGCGGGGCGTTCTACGAGCAGTACTTC.